This TCR beta chain was recovered during a study of blood T cell repertoires in COVID-19. Across the whole study: The origin of the acute and convalescent COVID-19 samples was the United States, Italy and Spain.

Study members were between about 18 and 100 years old and lived in approximately 25 US regions. Profiling relied on immunoSEQ multiplex PCR, and the TCRdb table lists in-frame clones only, not all of them. The sample shows some 300,000 clones, nearly 90% of them seen only once. CDR3 length: 14 residues. Germline V gene lookup returns CDR1 KGHSH and CDR2 LQKENI. V lost 2 bases and J 3 bases, leaving 11 bases between the germline ends. The clonotype was recovered from a woman aged 25 to 39 who had recovered from COVID-19. The sample was PBMCs or T cells enriched from blood (not recorded which). V usage is TRBV18 and J usage is TRBJ2-7; D might be TRBD2 (6 bases). Here the CDR3 reads CASSPVREGYEQYF. For the CDR3, the DNA is TGTGCCAGCTCACCAGTGCGGGAAGGCTACGAGCAGTACTTC.